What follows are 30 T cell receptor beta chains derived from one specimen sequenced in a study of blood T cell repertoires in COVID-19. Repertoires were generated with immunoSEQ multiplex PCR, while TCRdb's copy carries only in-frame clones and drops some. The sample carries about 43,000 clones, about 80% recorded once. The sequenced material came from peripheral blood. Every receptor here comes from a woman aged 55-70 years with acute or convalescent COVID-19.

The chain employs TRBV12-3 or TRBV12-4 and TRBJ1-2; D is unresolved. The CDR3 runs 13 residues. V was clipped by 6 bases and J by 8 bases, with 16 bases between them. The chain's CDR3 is CASSQVRGNGYTF. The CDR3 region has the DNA TGTGCCAGCAGCCAAGTACGAGGGAACGGCTACACCTTC.

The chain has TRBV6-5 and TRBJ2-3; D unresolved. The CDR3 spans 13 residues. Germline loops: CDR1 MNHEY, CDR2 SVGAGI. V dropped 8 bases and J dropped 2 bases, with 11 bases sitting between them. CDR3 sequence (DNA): TGTGCCAGCCGAGTCCCCCTCACAGATACGCAGTATTTT. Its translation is CASRVPLTDTQYF.

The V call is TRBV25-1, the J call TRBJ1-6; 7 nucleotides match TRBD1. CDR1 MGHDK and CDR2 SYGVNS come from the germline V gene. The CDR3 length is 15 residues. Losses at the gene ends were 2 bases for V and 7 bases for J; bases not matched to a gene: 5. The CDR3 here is CASSEDRVLNSPLHF. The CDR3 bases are TGTGCCAGCAGTGAAGACAGGGTCTTAAATTCACCCCTCCACTTT. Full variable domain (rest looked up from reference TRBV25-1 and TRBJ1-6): EADIYQTPRYLVIGTGKKITLECSQTMGHDKMYWYQQDPGMELHLIHYSYGVNSTEKGDLSSESTVSRIRTEHFPLTLESARPSHTSQYLCASSEDRVLNSPLHFGNGTRLTVT.

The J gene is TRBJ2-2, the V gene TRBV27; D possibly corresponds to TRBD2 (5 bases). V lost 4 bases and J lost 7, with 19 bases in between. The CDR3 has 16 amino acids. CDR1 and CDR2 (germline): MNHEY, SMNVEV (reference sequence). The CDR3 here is CASSSPRGPAGGELFF. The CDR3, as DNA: TGTGCCAGCAGTTCTCCGAGAGGGCCCGCCGGCGGGGAGCTGTTTTTT.

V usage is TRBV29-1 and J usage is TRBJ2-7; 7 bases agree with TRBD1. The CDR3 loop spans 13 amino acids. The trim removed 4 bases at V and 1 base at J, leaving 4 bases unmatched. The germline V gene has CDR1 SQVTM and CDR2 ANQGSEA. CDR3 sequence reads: CSVGAGGSYEQYF. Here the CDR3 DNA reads TGCAGCGTTGGGGCAGGGGGATCCTACGAGCAGTACTTC.

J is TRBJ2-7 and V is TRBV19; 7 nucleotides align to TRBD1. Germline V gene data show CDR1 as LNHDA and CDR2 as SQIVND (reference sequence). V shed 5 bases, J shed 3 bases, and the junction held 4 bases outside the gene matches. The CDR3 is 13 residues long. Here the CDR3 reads CASSVGQHYEQYF. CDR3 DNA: TGTGCCAGTAGTGTGGGACAGCACTACGAGCAGTACTTC.

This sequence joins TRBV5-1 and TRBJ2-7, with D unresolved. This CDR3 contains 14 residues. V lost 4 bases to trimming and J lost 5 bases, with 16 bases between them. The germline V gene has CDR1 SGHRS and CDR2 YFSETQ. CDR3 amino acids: CASSPGWFQDEQYF. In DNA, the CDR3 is TGCGCCAGCAGCCCTGGATGGTTCCAGGACGAGCAGTACTTC.

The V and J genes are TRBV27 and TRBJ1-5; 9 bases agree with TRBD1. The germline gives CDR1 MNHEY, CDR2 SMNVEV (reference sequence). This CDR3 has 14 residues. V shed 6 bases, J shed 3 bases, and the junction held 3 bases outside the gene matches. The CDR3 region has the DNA TGTGCCAGCAGCGGACAGGGGTACAATCAGCCCCAGCATTTT. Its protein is CASSGQGYNQPQHF.

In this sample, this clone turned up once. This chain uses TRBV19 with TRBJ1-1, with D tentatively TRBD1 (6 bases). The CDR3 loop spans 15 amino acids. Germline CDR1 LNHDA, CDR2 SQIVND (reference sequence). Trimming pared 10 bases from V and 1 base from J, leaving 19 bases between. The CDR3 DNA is TGTGCCACTACCCAGGGGAGGGGGAGGAACACTGAAGCTTTCTTT. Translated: CATTQGRGRNTEAFF.

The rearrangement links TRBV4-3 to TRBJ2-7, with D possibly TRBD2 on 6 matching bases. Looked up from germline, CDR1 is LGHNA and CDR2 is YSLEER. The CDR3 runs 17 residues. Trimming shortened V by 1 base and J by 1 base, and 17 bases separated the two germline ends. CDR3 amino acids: CASSQVAVTGTSYEQYF. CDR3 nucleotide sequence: TGCGCCAGCAGCCAAGTTGCGGTTACGGGGACTTCCTACGAGCAGTACTTC.

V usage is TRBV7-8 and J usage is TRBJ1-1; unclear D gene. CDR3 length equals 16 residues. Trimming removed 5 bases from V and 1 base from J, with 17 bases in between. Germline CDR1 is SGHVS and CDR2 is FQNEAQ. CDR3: CASSPRGTGRNTEAFF. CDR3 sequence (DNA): TGTGCCAGCAGCCCCCGAGGAACCGGGAGGAACACTGAAGCTTTCTTT.

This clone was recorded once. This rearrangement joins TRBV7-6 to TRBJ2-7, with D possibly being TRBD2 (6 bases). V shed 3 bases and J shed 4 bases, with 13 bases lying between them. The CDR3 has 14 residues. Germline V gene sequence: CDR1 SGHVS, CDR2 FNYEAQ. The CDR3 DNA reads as TGTGCCAGCAGCTTGGCGCTCGGGGGTTACGAGCAGTACTTC. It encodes CASSLALGGYEQYF.

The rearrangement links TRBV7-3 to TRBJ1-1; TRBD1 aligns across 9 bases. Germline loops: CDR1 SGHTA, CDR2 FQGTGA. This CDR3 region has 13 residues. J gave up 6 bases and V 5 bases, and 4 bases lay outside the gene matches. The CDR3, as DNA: TGTGCCAGCAGCGCAGGGACAGGGTCTGAAGCTTTCTTT. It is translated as CASSAGTGSEAFF.

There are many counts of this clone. The CDR3 bases are TGCGCCAGCAGCCTAGATCAGCAGGGAACCTACGAGCAGTACTTC. Translated, it gives CASSLDQQGTYEQYF. The chain recombines TRBV4-1 with TRBJ2-7; a weak D match, TRBD1 (5 bases). The CDR3 is made up of 15 amino acids. Germline loops: CDR1 MGHRA, CDR2 YSYEKL. The germline V and J ends were trimmed by 4 bases and 2 bases, with 15 bases remaining between them.

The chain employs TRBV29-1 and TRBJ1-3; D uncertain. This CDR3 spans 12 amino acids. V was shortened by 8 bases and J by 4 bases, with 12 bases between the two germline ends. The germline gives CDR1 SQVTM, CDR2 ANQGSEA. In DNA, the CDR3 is TGCAGCACCCGGGGAGGGGGAAACACCATATATTTT. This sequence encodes CSTRGGGNTIYF. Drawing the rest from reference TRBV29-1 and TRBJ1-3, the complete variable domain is SAVISQKPSRDICQRGTSLTIQCQVDSQVTMMFWYRQQPGQSLTLIATANQGSEATYESGFVIDKFPISRPNLTFSTLTVSNMSPEDSSIYLCSTRGGGNTIYFGEGSWLTVV.

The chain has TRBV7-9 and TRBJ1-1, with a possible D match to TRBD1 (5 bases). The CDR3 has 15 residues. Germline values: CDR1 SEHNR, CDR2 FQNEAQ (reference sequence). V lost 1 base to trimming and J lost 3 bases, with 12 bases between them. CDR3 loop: CASSLVVPRDTEAFF. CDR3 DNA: TGTGCCAGCAGCTTAGTAGTCCCCAGGGACACTGAAGCTTTCTTT.

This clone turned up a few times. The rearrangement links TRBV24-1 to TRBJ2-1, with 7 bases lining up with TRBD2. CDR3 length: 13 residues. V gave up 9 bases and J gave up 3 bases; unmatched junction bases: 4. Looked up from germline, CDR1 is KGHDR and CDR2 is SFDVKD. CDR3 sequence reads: CATGASGYNEQFF. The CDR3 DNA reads TGTGCCACCGGGGCTAGCGGCTACAATGAGCAGTTCTTC.

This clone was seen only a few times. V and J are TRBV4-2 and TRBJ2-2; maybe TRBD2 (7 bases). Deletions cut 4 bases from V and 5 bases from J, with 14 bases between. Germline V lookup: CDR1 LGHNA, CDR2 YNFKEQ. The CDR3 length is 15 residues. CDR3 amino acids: CASSPRGAVTGELFF. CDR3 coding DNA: TGTGCCAGCAGCCCCCGGGGGGCCGTGACCGGGGAGCTGTTTTTT.

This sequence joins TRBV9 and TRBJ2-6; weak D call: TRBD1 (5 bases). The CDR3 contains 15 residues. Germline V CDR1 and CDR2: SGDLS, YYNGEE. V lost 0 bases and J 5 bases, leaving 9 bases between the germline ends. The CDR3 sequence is CASSVEGSRANVLTF. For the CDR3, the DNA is TGTGCCAGCAGCGTAGAGGGGTCTAGGGCCAACGTCCTGACTTTC.

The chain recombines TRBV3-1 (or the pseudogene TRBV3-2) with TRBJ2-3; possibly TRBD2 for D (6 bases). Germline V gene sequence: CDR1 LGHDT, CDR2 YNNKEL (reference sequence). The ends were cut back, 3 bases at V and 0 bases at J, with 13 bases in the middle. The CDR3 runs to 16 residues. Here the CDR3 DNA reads TGTGCCAGCAGCCAGGCTGGAGGGGTTAGCACAGATACGCAGTATTTT. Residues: CASSQAGGVSTDTQYF.

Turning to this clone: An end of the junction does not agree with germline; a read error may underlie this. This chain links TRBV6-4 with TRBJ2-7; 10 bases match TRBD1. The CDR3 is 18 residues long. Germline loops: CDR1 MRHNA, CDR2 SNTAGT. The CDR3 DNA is TGTGCCAGCAAAGGCTCAACTTCCGGGACAGGGGATTCCTGCGAGCAGTACTTC. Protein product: CASKGSTSGTGDSCEQYF.

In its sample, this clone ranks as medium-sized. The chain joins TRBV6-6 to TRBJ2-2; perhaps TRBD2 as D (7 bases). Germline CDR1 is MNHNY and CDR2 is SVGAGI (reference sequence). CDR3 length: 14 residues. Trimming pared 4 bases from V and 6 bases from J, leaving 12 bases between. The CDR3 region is CASSSGGAAGELFF. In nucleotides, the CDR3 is TGTGCCAGCAGTTCTGGGGGGGCCGCCGGGGAGCTGTTTTTT.

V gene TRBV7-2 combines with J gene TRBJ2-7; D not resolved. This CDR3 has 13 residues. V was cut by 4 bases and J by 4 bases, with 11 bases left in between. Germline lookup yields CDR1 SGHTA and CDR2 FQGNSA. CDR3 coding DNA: TGTGCCAGCAGCTCCCTTCCCAGATACGAGCAGTACTTC. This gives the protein CASSSLPRYEQYF.

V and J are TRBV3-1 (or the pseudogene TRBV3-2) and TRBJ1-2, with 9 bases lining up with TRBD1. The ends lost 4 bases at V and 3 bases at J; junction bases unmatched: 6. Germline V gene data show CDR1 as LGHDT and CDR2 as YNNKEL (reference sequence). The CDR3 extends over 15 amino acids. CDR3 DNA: TGTGCCAGCAGCCGCTACAGGGGGCCGGACTATGGCTACACCTTC. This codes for CASSRYRGPDYGYTF.

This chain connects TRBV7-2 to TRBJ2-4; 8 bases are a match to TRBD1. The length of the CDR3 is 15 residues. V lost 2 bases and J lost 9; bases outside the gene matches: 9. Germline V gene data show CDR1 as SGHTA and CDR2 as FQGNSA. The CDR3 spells CASSLKGQGAGIQYF. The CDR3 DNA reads TGTGCCAGCAGCTTAAAAGGCCAGGGGGCAGGCATTCAGTACTTC.

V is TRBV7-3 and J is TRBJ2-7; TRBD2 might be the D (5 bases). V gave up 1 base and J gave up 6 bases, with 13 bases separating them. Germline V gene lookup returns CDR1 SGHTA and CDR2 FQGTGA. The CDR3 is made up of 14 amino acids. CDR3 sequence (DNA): TGTGCCAGCAGCTTAATACATGGAGGCTCCGAGCAGTACTTC. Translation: CASSLIHGGSEQYF.

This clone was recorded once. The CDR3 DNA follows: TGTGCCAGCCGACCGACAGCGGGGGGCCTTAACACCGGGGAGCTGTTTTTT. Translation gives CASRPTAGGLNTGELFF. The J gene is TRBJ2-2, the V gene TRBV27; 9 nucleotides line up with TRBD2. The CDR3 has 17 residues. Germline trimming cut 8 bases from V and 2 bases from J; bases unmatched to any gene: 12. CDR1 and CDR2 (germline): MNHEY, SMNVEV (reference sequence).

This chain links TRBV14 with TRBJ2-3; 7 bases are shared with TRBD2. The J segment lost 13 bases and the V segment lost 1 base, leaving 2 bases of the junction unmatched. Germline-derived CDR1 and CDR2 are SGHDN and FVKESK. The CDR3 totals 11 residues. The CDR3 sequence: CASSQGLAKYF. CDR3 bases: TGTGCCAGCAGCCAAGGACTAGCTAAGTATTTT. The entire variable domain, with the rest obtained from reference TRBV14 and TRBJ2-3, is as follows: EAGVTQFPSHSVIEKGQTVTLRCDPISGHDNLYWYRRVMGKEIKFLLHFVKESKQDESGMPNNRFLAERTGGTYSTLKVQPAELEDSGVYFCASSQGLAKYFGPGTRLTVL.

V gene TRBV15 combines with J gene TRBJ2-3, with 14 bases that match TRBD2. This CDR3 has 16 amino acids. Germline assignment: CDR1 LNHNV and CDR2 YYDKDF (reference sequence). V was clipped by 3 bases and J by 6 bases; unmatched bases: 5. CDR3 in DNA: TGTGCCACCAGCAGTCAGACTAGCGGGGGGGATGATACGCAGTATTTT. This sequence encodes CATSSQTSGGDDTQYF. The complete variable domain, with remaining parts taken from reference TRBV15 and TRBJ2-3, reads DAMVIQNPRYQVTQFGKPVTLSCSQTLNHNVMYWYQQKSSQAPKLLFHYYDKDFNNEADTPDNFQSRRPNTSFCFLDIRSPGLGDTAMYLCATSSQTSGGDDTQYFGPGTRLTVL.

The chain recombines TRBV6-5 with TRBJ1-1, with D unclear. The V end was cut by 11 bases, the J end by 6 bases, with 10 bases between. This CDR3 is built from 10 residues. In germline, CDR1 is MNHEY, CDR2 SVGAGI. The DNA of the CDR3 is TGTGCCGCCGGGAGTTCTGAAGCTTTCTTT. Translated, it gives CAAGSSEAFF.